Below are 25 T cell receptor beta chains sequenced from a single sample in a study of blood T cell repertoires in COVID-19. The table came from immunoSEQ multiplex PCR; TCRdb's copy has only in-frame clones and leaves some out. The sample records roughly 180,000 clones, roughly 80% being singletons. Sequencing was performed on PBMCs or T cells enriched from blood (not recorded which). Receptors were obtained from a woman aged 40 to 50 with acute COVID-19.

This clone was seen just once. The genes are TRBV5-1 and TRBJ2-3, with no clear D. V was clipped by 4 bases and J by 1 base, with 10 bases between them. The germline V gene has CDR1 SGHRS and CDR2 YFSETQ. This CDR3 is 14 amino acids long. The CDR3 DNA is TGCGCCAGCAGCGGCGGCGGCCGCACAGATACGCAGTATTTT. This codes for CASSGGGRTDTQYF.

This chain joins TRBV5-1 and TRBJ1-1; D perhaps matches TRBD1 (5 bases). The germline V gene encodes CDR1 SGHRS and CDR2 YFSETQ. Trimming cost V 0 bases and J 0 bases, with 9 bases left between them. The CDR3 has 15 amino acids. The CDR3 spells CASSLVGRVNTEAFF. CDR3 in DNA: TGCGCCAGCAGCTTGGTCGGCAGGGTGAACACTGAAGCTTTCTTT.

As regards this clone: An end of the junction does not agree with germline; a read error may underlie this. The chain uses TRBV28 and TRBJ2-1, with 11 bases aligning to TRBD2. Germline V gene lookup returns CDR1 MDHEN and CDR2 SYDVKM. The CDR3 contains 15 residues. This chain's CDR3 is CASSLPQTSGGIPLF. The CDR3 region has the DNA TGTGCCAGCAGTTTACCCCAAACTAGCGGGGGCATCCCCCTCTTC.

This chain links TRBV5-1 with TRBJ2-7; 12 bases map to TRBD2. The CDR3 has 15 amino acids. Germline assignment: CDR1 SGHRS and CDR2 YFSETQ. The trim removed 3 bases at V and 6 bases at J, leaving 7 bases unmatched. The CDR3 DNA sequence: TGCGCCAGCAGCTCCCTAGCGGGAGGGCCGGGCGAGCAGTACTTC. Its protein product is CASSSLAGGPGEQYF.

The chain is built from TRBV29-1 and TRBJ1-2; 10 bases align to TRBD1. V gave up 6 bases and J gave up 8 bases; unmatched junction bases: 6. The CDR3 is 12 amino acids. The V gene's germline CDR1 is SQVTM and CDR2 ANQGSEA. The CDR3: CSVLDRGNGYTF. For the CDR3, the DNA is TGCAGCGTCTTGGACAGGGGGAACGGCTACACCTTC.

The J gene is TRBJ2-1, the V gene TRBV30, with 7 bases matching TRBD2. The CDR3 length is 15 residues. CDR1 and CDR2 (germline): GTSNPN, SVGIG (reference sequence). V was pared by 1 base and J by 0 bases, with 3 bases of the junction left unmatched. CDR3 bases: TGTGCCTGGAGTGGGGGACTAAGCTCCTACAATGAGCAGTTCTTC. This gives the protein CAWSGGLSSYNEQFF.

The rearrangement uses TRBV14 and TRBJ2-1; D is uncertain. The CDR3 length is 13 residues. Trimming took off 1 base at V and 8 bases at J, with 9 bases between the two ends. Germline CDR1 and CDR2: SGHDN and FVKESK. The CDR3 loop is CASSQVGFYEQFF. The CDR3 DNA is TGTGCCAGCAGCCAAGTTGGCTTTTATGAGCAGTTCTTC.

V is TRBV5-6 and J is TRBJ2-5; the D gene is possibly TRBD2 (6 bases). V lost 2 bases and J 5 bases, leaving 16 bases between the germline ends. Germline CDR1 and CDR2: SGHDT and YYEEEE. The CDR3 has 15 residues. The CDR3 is CASSLGSGSVETQYF. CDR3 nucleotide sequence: TGTGCCAGCAGCTTAGGGTCCGGGAGCGTGGAGACCCAGTACTTC.

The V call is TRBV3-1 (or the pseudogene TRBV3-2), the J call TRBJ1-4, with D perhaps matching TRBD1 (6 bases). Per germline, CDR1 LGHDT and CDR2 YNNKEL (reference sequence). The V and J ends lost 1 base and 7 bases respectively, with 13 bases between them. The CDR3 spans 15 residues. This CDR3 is CASSQVQGRGEKLFF. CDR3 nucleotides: TGTGCCAGCAGCCAAGTTCAGGGGAGGGGTGAAAAACTGTTTTTT.

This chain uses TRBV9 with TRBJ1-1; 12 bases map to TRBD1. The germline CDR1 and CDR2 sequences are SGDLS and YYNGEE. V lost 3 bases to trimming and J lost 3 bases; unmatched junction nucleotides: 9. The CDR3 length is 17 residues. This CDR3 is CASSASGTGGRDTEAFF. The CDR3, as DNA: TGTGCCAGCAGCGCATCCGGGACAGGGGGCAGGGACACTGAAGCTTTCTTT.

CDR3 in DNA: TGTGCCAGCAGCTTGGGCCAGGGTAGTGAAAAACTGTTTTTT. This sequence encodes CASSLGQGSEKLFF. V usage is TRBV5-5 and J usage is TRBJ1-4; a weak D match, TRBD1 (5 bases). V was clipped by 0 bases and J by 7 bases, with 10 bases between them. Per germline, CDR1 SGHKS and CDR2 YYEKEE (reference sequence). This CDR3 is built from 14 residues.

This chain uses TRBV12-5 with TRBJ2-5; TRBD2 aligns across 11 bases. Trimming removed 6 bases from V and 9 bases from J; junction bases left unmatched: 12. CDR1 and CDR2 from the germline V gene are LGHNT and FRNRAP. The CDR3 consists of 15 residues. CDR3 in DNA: TGTGCTAGTGGCCGACCCACTAGCGGGAGAATTTCCCAGTACTTC. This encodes CASGRPTSGRISQYF.

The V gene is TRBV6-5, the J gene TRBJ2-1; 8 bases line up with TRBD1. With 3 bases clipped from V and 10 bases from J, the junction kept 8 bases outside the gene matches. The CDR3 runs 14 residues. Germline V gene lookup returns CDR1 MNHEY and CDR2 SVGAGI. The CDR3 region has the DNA TGTGCCAGCAGTTATACAGGGGGATCAGAGGAGCAGTTCTTC. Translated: CASSYTGGSEEQFF.

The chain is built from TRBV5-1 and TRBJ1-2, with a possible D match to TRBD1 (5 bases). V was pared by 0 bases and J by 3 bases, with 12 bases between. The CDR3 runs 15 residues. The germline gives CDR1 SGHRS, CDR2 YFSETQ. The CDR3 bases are TGCGCCAGCAGCTTGGGTAGCGGGACCTACTATGGCTACACCTTC. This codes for CASSLGSGTYYGYTF.

CDR3 coding DNA: TGTGCCAGCAGTTACTCCCTGGCGGGGGGACATGGCTACACCTTC. Its protein product is CASSYSLAGGHGYTF. V is TRBV6-5 and J is TRBJ1-2; D might be TRBD1 (5 bases). V was shortened by 0 bases and J by 6 bases, with 14 bases between the two germline ends. This CDR3 is built from 15 residues. Germline lookup yields CDR1 MNHEY and CDR2 SVGAGI.

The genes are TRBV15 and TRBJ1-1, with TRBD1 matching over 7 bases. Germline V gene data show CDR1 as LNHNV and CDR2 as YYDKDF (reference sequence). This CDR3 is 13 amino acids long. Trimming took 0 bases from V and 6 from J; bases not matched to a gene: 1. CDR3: CATSRDGTAEAFF. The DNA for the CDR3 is TGTGCCACCAGCAGAGACGGGACAGCTGAAGCTTTCTTT.

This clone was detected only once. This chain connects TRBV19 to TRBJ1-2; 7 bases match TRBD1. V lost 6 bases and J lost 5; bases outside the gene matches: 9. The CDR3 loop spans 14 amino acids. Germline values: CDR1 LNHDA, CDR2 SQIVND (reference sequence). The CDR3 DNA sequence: TGTGCCAGTAGCAAACCGGGACAGAGATATGGCTACACCTTC. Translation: CASSKPGQRYGYTF.

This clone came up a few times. The DNA for the CDR3 is TGTGCCAGCAGCCCAGGACAGGGGACTGAAGCTTTCTTT. Protein product: CASSPGQGTEAFF. The V gene is TRBV9, the J gene TRBJ1-1; 9 bases agree with TRBD1. This CDR3 comprises 13 residues. Looked up from germline, CDR1 is SGDLS and CDR2 is YYNGEE. V lost 4 bases, J lost 5 bases, and 3 bases stayed unmatched.

The chain's CDR3 is CASSLRLAGRDETQYF. The CDR3 DNA follows: TGCGCCAGCAGCTTGAGGCTGGCTGGGAGGGACGAGACCCAGTACTTC. V usage is TRBV5-1 and J usage is TRBJ2-5; 7 bases are a match to TRBD2. J was trimmed by 5 bases and V by 1 base; bases with no gene match: 11. The germline CDR1 and CDR2 sequences are SGHRS and YFSETQ. CDR3 length: 16 residues.

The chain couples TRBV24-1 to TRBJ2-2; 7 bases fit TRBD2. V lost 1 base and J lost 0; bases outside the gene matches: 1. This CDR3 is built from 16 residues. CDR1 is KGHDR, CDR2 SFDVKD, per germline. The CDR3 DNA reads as TGTGCCACCAGTGATTTAAGCGGGACGAACACCGGGGAGCTGTTTTTT. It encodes CATSDLSGTNTGELFF.

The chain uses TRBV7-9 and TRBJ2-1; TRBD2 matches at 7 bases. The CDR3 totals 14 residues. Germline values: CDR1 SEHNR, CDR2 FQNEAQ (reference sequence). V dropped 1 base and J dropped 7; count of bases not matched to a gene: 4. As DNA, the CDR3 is TGTGCCAGCAGCTTAGTGGGAGGGTTGAATGAGCAGTTCTTC. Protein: CASSLVGGLNEQFF.

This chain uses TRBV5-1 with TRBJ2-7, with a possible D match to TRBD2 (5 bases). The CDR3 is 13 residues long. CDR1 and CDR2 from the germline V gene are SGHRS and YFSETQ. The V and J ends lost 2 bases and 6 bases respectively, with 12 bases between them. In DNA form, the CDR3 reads TGCGCCAGCAGCTTTCGAGCGGAAGGCGAGCAGTACTTC. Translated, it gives CASSFRAEGEQYF. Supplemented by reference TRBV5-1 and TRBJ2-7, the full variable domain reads KAGVTQTPRYLIKTRGQQVTLSCSPISGHRSVSWYQQTPGQGLQFLFEYFSETQRNKGNFPGRFSGRQFSNSRSEMNVSTLELGDSALYLCASSFRAEGEQYFGPGTRLTVT.

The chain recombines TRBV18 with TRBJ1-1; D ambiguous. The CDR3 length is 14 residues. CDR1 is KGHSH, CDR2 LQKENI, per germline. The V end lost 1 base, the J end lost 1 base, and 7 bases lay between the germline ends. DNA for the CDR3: TGTGCCAGCTCACCACTCCTCTCGAACACTGAAGCTTTCTTT. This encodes CASSPLLSNTEAFF.

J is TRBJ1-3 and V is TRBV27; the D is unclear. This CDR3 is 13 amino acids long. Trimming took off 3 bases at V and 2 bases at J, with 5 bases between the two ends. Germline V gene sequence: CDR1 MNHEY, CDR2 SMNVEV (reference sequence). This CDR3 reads CASSFGAGNTIYF. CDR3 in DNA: TGTGCCAGCAGTTTCGGGGCTGGAAACACCATATATTTT.

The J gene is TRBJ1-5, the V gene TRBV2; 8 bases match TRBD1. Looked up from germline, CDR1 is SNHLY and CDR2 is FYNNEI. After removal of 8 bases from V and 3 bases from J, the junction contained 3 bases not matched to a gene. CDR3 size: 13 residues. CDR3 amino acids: CASAGGYNQPQHF. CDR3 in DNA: TGTGCCAGCGCAGGGGGCTACAATCAGCCCCAGCATTTT.